These T cell receptor beta chains were read from a single sample in a study of blood T cell repertoires in COVID-19. Sequencing used immunoSEQ multiplex PCR; TCRdb keeps in-frame clones, though not all of them. The sample has a few hundred thousand clones; roughly 81% are singletons. Sequenced sample: PBMCs or T cells enriched from blood (not recorded which). The receptors originated from a woman aged 45-59 years who had been exposed to COVID-19. Both conserved end residues are part of each CDR3. Each record gives: D gene, J gene, V gene, clone size, CDR3 protein, CDR3 DNA. D genes are given only for firm matches. The size of a clone is reported for some rows only, either as once, few or many, or as a class for expanded clones.

D gene: TRBD2; J gene: TRBJ2-3; V gene: TRBV24-1; clone size: -; CDR3 protein: CATSDFGLGEDTQYF; CDR3 DNA: TGTGCCACCAGTGATTTTGGACTAGGAGAAGATACGCAGTATTTT
D gene: TRBD1; J gene: TRBJ1-1; V gene: TRBV2; clone size: -; CDR3 protein: CASRDREVGEAFF; CDR3 DNA: TGTGCCAGCCGGGACAGGGAGGTTGGTGAAGCTTTCTTT
D gene: -; J gene: TRBJ1-1; V gene: TRBV7-2; clone size: once; CDR3 protein: CASSFQVNTEAFF; CDR3 DNA: TGTGCCAGCAGCTTCCAGGTGAACACTGAAGCTTTCTTT
D gene: TRBD1; J gene: TRBJ2-4; V gene: TRBV10-1; clone size: -; CDR3 protein: CASSEGTGYPKNIQYF; CDR3 DNA: TGCGCCAGCAGTGAAGGGACAGGGTACCCGAAAAACATTCAGTACTTC
D gene: TRBD2; J gene: TRBJ2-3; V gene: TRBV5-8; clone size: -; CDR3 protein: CASSLPGGAYTDTQYF; CDR3 DNA: TGTGCCAGCAGCTTGCCCGGGGGGGCCTACACAGATACGCAGTATTTT
D gene: -; J gene: TRBJ1-1; V gene: TRBV12-3/TRBV12-4; clone size: -; CDR3 protein: CASSFRGTTEAFF; CDR3 DNA: TGTGCCAGCAGTTTCAGGGGTACCACTGAAGCTTTCTTT
D gene: TRBD1; J gene: TRBJ1-2; V gene: TRBV2; clone size: -; CDR3 protein: CASDRGLGYTF; CDR3 DNA: TGTGCCAGCGACAGGGGCCTGGGCTACACCTTC
D gene: -; J gene: TRBJ1-2; V gene: TRBV4-3; clone size: -; CDR3 protein: CASSQSPTNYGYTF; CDR3 DNA: TGCGCCAGCAGCCAATCTCCTACTAACTATGGCTACACCTTC
D gene: -; J gene: TRBJ1-2; V gene: TRBV7-8; clone size: -; CDR3 protein: CASSLESVYGYTF; CDR3 DNA: TGTGCCAGCAGCTTAGAGTCAGTTTATGGCTACACCTTC
D gene: -; J gene: TRBJ1-2; V gene: TRBV19; clone size: few; CDR3 protein: CACASLTGVGYTF; CDR3 DNA: TGTGCCTGTGCATCGCTCACGGGGGTCGGCTACACCTTC
D gene: -; J gene: TRBJ2-1; V gene: TRBV6-5; clone size: -; CDR3 protein: CASRPGVKNEQFF; CDR3 DNA: TGTGCCAGCAGACCTGGAGTAAAGAATGAGCAGTTCTTC
D gene: TRBD2; J gene: TRBJ2-7; V gene: TRBV24-1; clone size: -; CDR3 protein: CATSRGGPSYEQYF; CDR3 DNA: TGTGCCACCAGTCGCGGGGGGCCGTCCTACGAGCAGTACTTC
D gene: -; J gene: TRBJ1-1; V gene: TRBV6-5; clone size: -; CDR3 protein: CASSYSGGLKNTEAFF; CDR3 DNA: TGTGCCAGCAGTTATTCAGGTGGGCTGAAGAACACTGAAGCTTTCTTT
D gene: -; J gene: TRBJ1-1; V gene: TRBV18; clone size: -; CDR3 protein: CASSPRGHRLMNTEAFF; CDR3 DNA: TGTGCCAGCTCACCACGAGGGCATCGGCTAATGAACACTGAAGCTTTCTTT
D gene: -; J gene: TRBJ1-1; V gene: TRBV23-1; clone size: -; CDR3 protein: CASSQGGFF; CDR3 DNA: TGCGCCAGCAGTCAAGGAGGGTTCTTT
D gene: -; J gene: TRBJ2-2; V gene: TRBV5-5; clone size: -; CDR3 protein: CASSLAVGEAGELFF; CDR3 DNA: TGTGCCAGCAGCTTGGCGGTCGGGGAGGCCGGGGAGCTGTTTTTT
D gene: TRBD1; J gene: TRBJ1-4; V gene: TRBV29-1; clone size: once; CDR3 protein: CSVAIGQGWEKLFF; CDR3 DNA: TGCAGCGTCGCGATAGGACAGGGGTGGGAAAAACTGTTTTTT
D gene: -; J gene: TRBJ2-7; V gene: TRBV6-5; clone size: -; CDR3 protein: CASRPRHISYEQYF; CDR3 DNA: TGTGCCAGCAGACCCCGACACATCTCCTACGAGCAGTACTTC
D gene: TRBD1; J gene: TRBJ2-5; V gene: TRBV5-1; clone size: once; CDR3 protein: CASSVSGQLQETQYF; CDR3 DNA: TGCGCCAGCAGCGTCTCGGGACAGCTTCAAGAGACCCAGTACTTC
D gene: -; J gene: TRBJ2-5; V gene: TRBV24-1; clone size: -; CDR3 protein: CATSDSQSQETQYF; CDR3 DNA: TGTGCCACCAGTGATTCGCAGTCCCAAGAGACCCAGTACTTC
D gene: TRBD2; J gene: TRBJ2-2; V gene: TRBV12-5; clone size: -; CDR3 protein: CASGLASGGAIGELFF; CDR3 DNA: TGTGCTAGTGGTTTAGCTAGCGGGGGGGCGATCGGGGAGCTGTTTTTT
D gene: -; J gene: TRBJ1-3; V gene: TRBV4-3; clone size: once; CDR3 protein: CASSHRILGNTIYF; CDR3 DNA: TGCGCCAGCAGCCATAGAATCCTTGGAAACACCATATATTTT
D gene: -; J gene: TRBJ2-5; V gene: TRBV5-1; clone size: -; CDR3 protein: CASSLGTDQETQYF; CDR3 DNA: TGCGCCAGCAGCTTGGGGACAGATCAAGAGACCCAGTACTTC
D gene: TRBD1; J gene: TRBJ2-5; V gene: TRBV7-6; clone size: -; CDR3 protein: CASSSARTGGGETQYF; CDR3 DNA: TGTGCCAGCAGCTCTGCACGGACAGGGGGCGGAGAGACCCAGTACTTC
D gene: -; J gene: TRBJ2-3; V gene: TRBV10-2; clone size: -; CDR3 protein: CASSESPLQPDTQYF; CDR3 DNA: TGCGCCAGCAGTGAATCCCCCTTACAGCCAGATACGCAGTATTTT
D gene: TRBD1; J gene: TRBJ2-6; V gene: TRBV7-2; clone size: -; CDR3 protein: CASSQGQGASGANVLTF; CDR3 DNA: TGTGCCAGCAGCCAGGGACAGGGGGCTTCTGGGGCCAACGTCCTGACTTTC
D gene: -; J gene: TRBJ2-7; V gene: TRBV5-5; clone size: -; CDR3 protein: CASSLEGVSSYEQYF; CDR3 DNA: TGTGCCAGCAGCTTGGAGGGGGTTTCTTCCTACGAGCAGTACTTC
D gene: TRBD1; J gene: TRBJ1-5; V gene: TRBV9; clone size: -; CDR3 protein: CASSGGQGNQPQHF; CDR3 DNA: TGTGCCAGCAGCGGCGGACAGGGAAATCAGCCCCAGCATTTT
D gene: -; J gene: TRBJ2-7; V gene: TRBV11-2; clone size: -; CDR3 protein: CASSSVGASQQYF; CDR3 DNA: TGTGCCAGCAGCTCAGTGGGCGCGTCCCAGCAGTACTTC
D gene: -; J gene: TRBJ2-1; V gene: TRBV24-1; clone size: -; CDR3 protein: CATSDRESPSSYNEQFF; CDR3 DNA: TGTGCCACCAGTGACCGCGAGTCACCGAGCTCCTACAATGAGCAGTTCTTC
D gene: -; J gene: TRBJ1-1; V gene: TRBV25-1; clone size: -; CDR3 protein: CASSDPAAGRSEAFF; CDR3 DNA: TGTGCCAGCAGTGACCCCGCGGCAGGGCGCTCTGAAGCTTTCTTT
D gene: TRBD2; J gene: TRBJ2-3; V gene: TRBV9; clone size: -; CDR3 protein: CASSVAGGRGQTDTQYF; CDR3 DNA: TGTGCCAGCAGCGTTGCGGGGGGGCGAGGGCAAACAGATACGCAGTATTTT
D gene: TRBD1; J gene: TRBJ1-6; V gene: TRBV18; clone size: -; CDR3 protein: CASSPETGIENSPLHF; CDR3 DNA: TGTGCCAGCTCACCAGAGACAGGGATTGAGAATTCACCCCTCCACTTT
D gene: -; J gene: TRBJ1-2; V gene: TRBV28; clone size: many; CDR3 protein: CASSLVSYGYTF; CDR3 DNA: TGTGCCAGCAGTTTAGTGAGCTATGGCTACACCTTC
D gene: -; J gene: TRBJ2-3; V gene: TRBV24-1; clone size: -; CDR3 protein: CATSDSGQGTDTQYF; CDR3 DNA: TGTGCCACCAGTGATTCAGGGCAGGGGACAGATACGCAGTATTTT
D gene: -; J gene: TRBJ1-2; V gene: TRBV20-1; clone size: -; CDR3 protein: CSASPTEAVYGYTF; CDR3 DNA: TGCAGTGCTAGTCCCACGGAGGCAGTTTATGGCTACACCTTC
D gene: TRBD2; J gene: TRBJ2-3; V gene: TRBV9; clone size: -; CDR3 protein: CASSPGGRLSTDTQYF; CDR3 DNA: TGTGCCAGCAGCCCGGGGGGACGCCTTAGCACAGATACGCAGTATTTT
D gene: TRBD1; J gene: TRBJ2-2; V gene: TRBV11-3; clone size: -; CDR3 protein: CASSYRGPAGELFF; CDR3 DNA: TGTGCCAGCAGCTACAGGGGTCCGGCCGGGGAGCTGTTTTTT
D gene: -; J gene: TRBJ2-3; V gene: TRBV9; clone size: -; CDR3 protein: CASSAIRGTPTDTQYF; CDR3 DNA: TGTGCCAGCAGCGCGATACGGGGAACCCCCACAGATACGCAGTATTTT
D gene: -; J gene: TRBJ2-5; V gene: TRBV7-6; clone size: -; CDR3 protein: CASSLGPEGGKETQYF; CDR3 DNA: TGTGCCAGCAGCTTAGGGCCCGAGGGGGGGAAAGAGACCCAGTACTTC